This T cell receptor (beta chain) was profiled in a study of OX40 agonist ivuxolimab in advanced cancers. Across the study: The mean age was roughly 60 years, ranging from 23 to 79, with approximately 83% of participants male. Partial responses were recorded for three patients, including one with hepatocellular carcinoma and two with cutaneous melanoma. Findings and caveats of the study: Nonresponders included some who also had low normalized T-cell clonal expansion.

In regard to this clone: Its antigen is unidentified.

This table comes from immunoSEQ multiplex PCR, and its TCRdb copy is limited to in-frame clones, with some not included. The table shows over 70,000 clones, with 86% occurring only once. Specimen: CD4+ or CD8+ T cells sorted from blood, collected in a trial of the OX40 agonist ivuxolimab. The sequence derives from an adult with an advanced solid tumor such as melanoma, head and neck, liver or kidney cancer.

This CDR3 is CASSKTTSGSTDTQYF. The CDR3 coding sequence is TGTGCCAGCAGCAAAACGACTAGCGGTAGCACAGATACGCAGTATTTT. The chain carries TRBV7-9 and TRBJ2-3; TRBD2 matches at 9 bases. Germline trimming cut 5 bases from V and 0 bases from J; bases unmatched to any gene: 6. This CDR3 region has 16 residues. Germline V gives CDR1 SEHNR, CDR2 FQNEAQ (reference sequence). The entire variable domain, with the rest obtained from reference TRBV7-9 and TRBJ2-3, is as follows: DTGVSQNPRHKITKRGQNVTFRCDPISEHNRLYWYRQTLGQGPEFLTYFQNEAQLEKSRLLSDRFSAERPKGSFSTLEIQRTEQGDSAMYLCASSKTTSGSTDTQYFGPGTRLTVL.